This is a list of T cell receptor beta chains from one sample in a study of blood T cell repertoires in COVID-19. Data came from immunoSEQ multiplex PCR; TCRdb stores just in-frame clones and leaves some out. The sample lists 60,000 to 65,000 clones, around 90% occurring once. The sample was peripheral blood. The receptors come from a woman aged 80 or over with active COVID-19. The CDR3 runs from the conserved cysteine through the conserved F or W. The D gene is left open where the match is weak. Clone size is stated in some rows and not others, as once, few, many or a class when expanded.

clone_size	d_call	v_call	j_call	cdr3_aa	cdr3_nt
-	-	TRBV7-9	TRBJ2-5	CASGWGQGEETQYF	TGTGCCAGCGGCTGGGGGCAGGGCGAAGAGACCCAGTACTTC
-	TRBD2	TRBV5-4	TRBJ2-3	CASSLTSGGDTQYF	TGTGCCAGCAGCTTGACTAGCGGGGGAGATACGCAGTATTTT
-	TRBD2	TRBV5-1	TRBJ2-2	CASRPTSGMNTGELFF	TGCGCCAGCAGACCGACTAGCGGGATGAACACCGGGGAGCTGTTTTTT
-	TRBD1	TRBV28	TRBJ1-2	CASSFSIGQGAYYGYTF	TGTGCCAGCAGTTTCTCCATTGGACAGGGGGCATACTATGGCTACACCTTC
-	TRBD1	TRBV7-2	TRBJ2-7	CASSAYRGSYEQYF	TGTGCCAGCAGCGCCTACAGGGGGAGCTACGAGCAGTACTTC
-	TRBD2	TRBV7-8	TRBJ2-7	CASSYGTSGTYEQYF	TGTGCCAGCAGCTATGGGACTAGCGGAACCTACGAGCAGTACTTC
-	-	TRBV5-6	TRBJ2-2	CASSGENLFANTGELFF	TGTGCCAGCAGCGGAGAAAATCTTTTCGCGAACACCGGGGAGCTGTTTTTT
-	-	TRBV4-1	TRBJ2-3	CASSQEDERASDTQYF	TGCGCCAGCAGCCAAGAGGACGAGAGGGCCTCAGATACGCAGTATTTT
-	-	TRBV5-1	TRBJ2-3	CASSLPLSTDTQYF	TGCGCCAGCAGCTTGCCGTTAAGCACAGATACGCAGTATTTT
-	-	TRBV18	TRBJ2-5	CASSPQGKETQYF	TGTGCCAGCTCACCTCAGGGTAAAGAGACCCAGTACTTC
-	TRBD2	TRBV9	TRBJ2-2	CASSGTTGGDGELFF	TGTGCCAGCAGCGGCACAACGGGGGGAGACGGGGAGCTGTTTTTT
-	-	TRBV3-1/TRBV3-2	TRBJ2-5	CASSAQGLQETQYF	TGTGCCAGCAGCGCACAGGGTCTTCAAGAGACCCAGTACTTC
-	-	TRBV28	TRBJ2-4	CASTPVGLAKNIQYF	TGTGCCAGCACCCCAGTGGGCCTTGCCAAAAACATTCAGTACTTC
-	TRBD1	TRBV15	TRBJ1-6	CATSSRQGANTPLHF	TGTGCCACCAGCAGCCGACAGGGGGCTAATACACCCCTCCACTTT
-	-	TRBV5-1	TRBJ2-2	CASSQGVNTGELFF	TGCGCCAGCAGCCAAGGGGTGAACACCGGGGAGCTGTTTTTT
-	-	TRBV14	TRBJ1-1	CASSQVQGWVTEAFF	TGTGCCAGCAGCCAAGTGCAGGGGTGGGTCACTGAAGCTTTCTTT
-	-	TRBV6-1	TRBJ2-6	CASSADRSFTGANVLTF	TGTGCCAGCAGTGCGGACAGATCCTTCACTGGGGCCAACGTCCTGACTTTC
-	TRBD1	TRBV24-1	TRBJ2-1	CATSDSPDRWGYNEQFF	TGTGCCACCAGTGATTCCCCGGACAGGTGGGGGTACAATGAGCAGTTCTTC
-	-	TRBV7-9	TRBJ1-1	CASSPGGHTEAFF	TGTGCCAGCAGCCCCGGGGGGCACACTGAAGCTTTCTTT
-	TRBD2	TRBV7-2	TRBJ2-5	CASSSASGGGETQYF	TGTGCCAGCAGCTCGGCTAGCGGGGGAGGAGAGACCCAGTACTTC
-	TRBD1	TRBV28	TRBJ2-4	CASRTLKPEGAGHIQYF	TGTGCCAGCAGAACCCTAAAGCCAGAGGGGGCAGGTCACATTCAGTACTTC
-	-	TRBV4-2	TRBJ2-3	CASSQEAGDTQYF	TGTGCCAGCAGCCAAGAGGCAGGAGATACGCAGTATTTT
-	TRBD1	TRBV18	TRBJ1-5	CASSGPGTGGSNQPQHF	TGTGCCAGCTCTGGCCCCGGGACAGGGGGCTCTAATCAGCCCCAGCATTTT
-	-	TRBV9	TRBJ1-1	CASSLLGEGNTEAFF	TGTGCCAGCAGCCTCCTGGGAGAGGGGAACACTGAAGCTTTCTTT
-	-	TRBV27	TRBJ2-2	CASSLSDYGTGELFF	TGTGCCAGCAGCCTCTCCGACTATGGGACCGGGGAGCTGTTTTTT
-	-	TRBV28	TRBJ1-5	CASSFGQGWRQPQHF	TGTGCCAGCAGTTTCGGGCAGGGGTGGCGGCAGCCCCAGCATTTT
-	-	TRBV3-1/TRBV3-2	TRBJ2-1	CASSYRPRGGTYNEQFF	TGTGCCAGCAGCTACCGGCCGCGAGGGGGTACCTACAATGAGCAGTTCTTC
-	-	TRBV2	TRBJ1-5	CASKTGPNQPQHF	TGTGCCAGCAAAACAGGGCCCAATCAGCCCCAGCATTTT
-	TRBD1	TRBV5-1	TRBJ2-5	CASSLGTGGQETQYF	TGCGCCAGCAGCCTTGGGACAGGGGGGCAAGAGACCCAGTACTTC
-	TRBD2	TRBV3-1/TRBV3-2	TRBJ2-2	CASSQDLTGGGELFF	TGTGCCAGCAGCCAAGATCTAACGGGGGGCGGGGAGCTGTTTTTT
-	-	TRBV27	TRBJ1-1	CASRTAGGGAEAFF	TGTGCCAGCAGGACGGCCGGCGGGGGAGCTGAAGCTTTCTTT
-	-	TRBV5-1	TRBJ1-2	CASRPYSGEYGYTF	TGCGCCAGCAGGCCTTATTCAGGGGAATATGGCTACACCTTC
-	TRBD1	TRBV5-1	TRBJ2-2	CASSLDTGGGELFF	TGCGCCAGCAGCTTAGATACAGGGGGCGGGGAGCTGTTTTTT
once	-	TRBV6-1	TRBJ1-5	CASSDGTRKPRPQHF	TGTGCCAGCAGTGACGGGACACGTAAACCGCGGCCCCAGCATTTT
-	-	TRBV7-9	TRBJ1-5	CASSDDSRPQHF	TGTGCCAGCAGCGATGATAGTCGGCCCCAGCATTTT
once	TRBD2	TRBV12-3/TRBV12-4	TRBJ2-5	CASTGTSGETQYF	TGTGCCAGCACCGGGACTAGCGGAGAGACCCAGTACTTC
-	TRBD2	TRBV30	TRBJ2-7	CAWSPSGRAYEQYF	TGTGCCTGGAGTCCTAGCGGGAGGGCCTACGAGCAGTACTTC
-	-	TRBV6-1	TRBJ2-2	CASSDTPGGVTGELFF	TGTGCCAGCAGTGATACCCCCGGCGGGGTCACCGGGGAGCTGTTTTTT
-	-	TRBV27	TRBJ2-7	CASSLSASGYEQYF	TGTGCCAGCAGTTTATCGGCGTCGGGCTACGAGCAGTACTTC
-	-	TRBV27	TRBJ1-2	CASSSFFGVYGYTF	TGTGCCAGCAGTTCCTTTTTCGGGGTCTATGGCTACACCTTC
-	TRBD1	TRBV19	TRBJ2-4	CASSIETGGIAKNIQYF	TGTGCCAGTAGTATAGAGACAGGGGGGATAGCCAAAAACATTCAGTACTTC
-	-	TRBV6-6	TRBJ2-5	CASRTVRRQTQYF	TGTGCCAGCAGAACTGTTAGGCGGCAGACCCAGTACTTC
once	TRBD1	TRBV7-2	TRBJ1-2	CASSLVGDSSGYTF	TGTGCCAGCAGCTTAGTCGGGGACAGTTCTGGCTACACCTTC
few	TRBD2	TRBV6-6	TRBJ2-3	CASSPSLSGRGGSQYF	TGTGCCAGCAGTCCCAGTCTTAGCGGGAGAGGAGGGTCGCAGTATTTT
-	TRBD1	TRBV7-2	TRBJ1-2	CASTPGQGFSGYTF	TGTGCCAGCACACCGGGACAGGGTTTTTCTGGCTACACCTTC
-	TRBD1	TRBV19	TRBJ2-5	CASSIEGQGPKTQYF	TGTGCCAGTAGTATAGAGGGACAGGGGCCGAAGACCCAGTACTTC
-	-	TRBV2	TRBJ2-1	CASPKASRSSYNEQFF	TGTGCCAGCCCCAAAGCGAGCCGTAGCTCCTACAATGAGCAGTTCTTC